This T cell receptor beta chain was sequenced in a study of a mutant IDH1 vaccine in newly diagnosed glioma. Study summary: Following radiotherapy alone, or alongside temozolomide cycles, vaccination was started after an interval of 4-6 weeks. Patients under treatment included 62.5% males and approximately 38% females and had a mean age of around 40 years. Radiotherapy, temozolomide, or both had been given previously, and both were given to most.

As regards this clone: Antigen: not known.

Germline V gives CDR1 MDHEN, CDR2 SYDVKM. This CDR3 region has 12 residues. V lost 6 bases, J lost 3 bases, and 2 bases stayed unmatched. The time point denotes: week 23, last vaccination. Topical imiquimod was applied with each vaccine dose, which held 300 ug of mutant IDH1 20-mer peptide. Each of the donors came in with new WHO grade 3 or 4 astrocytomas that were IDH1-mutant and ATRX-lost. Method: immunoSEQ multiplex PCR; TCRdb's copy keeps in-frame clones and lacks some. The sample lists fewer than 45,000 clones; roughly 80% were seen once. The TCR comes from a man aged 45-60 years with glioma. Sequencing was performed on PBMCs, taken from a glioma patient whose treatment included an IDH1 peptide vaccine. V is TRBV28 and J is TRBJ2-7; 7 positions agree with TRBD1. The chain's CDR3 is CASSQGDYEQYF. The CDR3 nucleotides read TGTGCCAGCAGCCAGGGGGACTACGAGCAGTACTTC.